The 23 T cell receptor beta chains reported below all come from one sample, sequenced in a study of blood T cells in healthy people across ages. A second about 7 to 11 cycle PCR used barcoded and J-beta primers. TCRdb itself ran the 5' RACE reads through MiXCR, one entry per CDR3 protein. The table has about 1.4 million distinct CDR3 sequences, approximately 59% seen once. Sequenced input: blood. The receptors here all came from a man between 18 and 29 years old in good health.

The chain employs TRBV7-9 and TRBJ1-4; no firm D call. The CDR3 is made up of 16 amino acids. CDR1 SEHNR and CDR2 FQNEAQ come from the germline V gene (reference sequence). The V and J ends lost 0 bases and 7 bases respectively, with 15 bases between them. The CDR3 region has the DNA TGTGCCAGCAGCTTAGCGGAAGGACGGTATCCTGAAAAACTGTTTTTT. It codes for CASSLAEGRYPEKLFF. The full variable domain, in which reference TRBV7-9 and TRBJ1-4 provide the parts outside the CDR3, is DTGVSQNPRHKITKRGQNVTFRCDPISEHNRLYWYRQTLGQGPEFLTYFQNEAQLEKSRLLSDRFSAERPKGSFSTLEIQRTEQGDSAMYLCASSLAEGRYPEKLFFGSGTQLSVL.

The V call is TRBV12-3 or TRBV12-4, the J call TRBJ2-7; D possibly corresponds to TRBD1 (6 bases). This CDR3 region has 16 residues. V shed 2 bases and J shed 11 bases, with 25 bases lying between them. CDR3 loop: CASSLKLPQKTGPKYF. In DNA form, the CDR3 reads TGTGCCAGCAGTTTAAAACTTCCTCAAAAGACAGGACCGAAGTACTTC.

This chain uses TRBV7-9 with TRBJ1-2, with D unresolved. Germline CDR1 is SEHNR and CDR2 is FQNEAQ (reference sequence). Trimming left V 0 bases short and J 5 bases short, with 16 bases between. The CDR3 has 16 residues. The DNA of the CDR3 is TGTGCCAGCAGCTTAGCCCCGGAATTCATTGATTATGGCTACACCTTC. This encodes CASSLAPEFIDYGYTF. The entire variable domain, with the rest obtained from reference TRBV7-9 and TRBJ1-2, is as follows: DTGVSQNPRHKITKRGQNVTFRCDPISEHNRLYWYRQTLGQGPEFLTYFQNEAQLEKSRLLSDRFSAERPKGSFSTLEIQRTEQGDSAMYLCASSLAPEFIDYGYTFGSGTRLTVV.

This chain connects TRBV10-3 to TRBJ1-1; tentatively, D is TRBD1 (5 bases). Germline-derived CDR1 and CDR2 are ENHRY and SYGVKD. V was shortened by 0 bases and J by 1 base, with 12 bases between the two germline ends. This CDR3 is built from 16 residues. The CDR3 spells CAISESTQGGNTEAFF. CDR3 coding DNA: TGTGCCATCAGTGAGTCGACTCAGGGAGGGAACACTGAAGCTTTCTTT.

The genes are TRBV6-6 and TRBJ1-5; D gene uncertain. This CDR3 has 13 residues. The V gene lost 10 bases and the J gene lost 6 bases, with 16 bases spanning the gap. Germline assignment: CDR1 MNHNY and CDR2 SVGAGI (reference sequence). The CDR3 DNA reads TGTGCCACCTTGAGTCTGAAGGGTCAGCCCCAGCATTTT. The encoded protein is CATLSLKGQPQHF.

The chain combines TRBV11-2 with TRBJ2-3; the D is unclear. The V gene lost 6 bases and the J gene lost 0 bases, with 16 bases spanning the gap. Germline V gene sequence: CDR1 SGHAT, CDR2 FQNNGV. The CDR3 covers 16 residues. CDR3: CASRRTYCYSTDTQYF. CDR3 nucleotide sequence: TGTGCCAGCAGACGGACCTACTGCTATAGCACAGATACGCAGTATTTT.

This chain links TRBV12-3 or TRBV12-4 with TRBJ2-7; D possibly corresponds to TRBD1 (6 bases). CDR3 length: 14 residues. V shed 6 bases and J shed 3 bases, with 15 bases lying between them. CDR3 bases: TGTGCCAGCAGCGCCCCCCGGACAGTCTACGAGCAGTACTTC. Translating it yields CASSAPRTVYEQYF.

The gene calls are TRBV5-8 and TRBJ2-5; 7 bases align to TRBD1. The germline V gene has CDR1 SGHTS and CDR2 YDEGEE. This CDR3 comprises 16 residues. The ends lost 3 bases at V and 5 bases at J; junction bases unmatched: 13. This CDR3 is CASSSGQDPRGETQYF. The CDR3 DNA reads as TGTGCCAGCAGCTCCGGACAGGACCCTCGAGGGGAGACCCAGTACTTC. Combining the CDR3 with reference TRBV5-8 and TRBJ2-5 gives the whole variable domain EAGVTQSPTHLIKTRGQQATLRCSPISGHTSVYWYQQALGLGLQFLLWYDEGEERNRGNFPPRFSGRQFPNYSSELNVNALELEDSALYLCASSSGQDPRGETQYFGPGTRLLVL.

The chain employs TRBV24-1 and TRBJ2-1; perhaps TRBD2 as D (5 bases). The CDR3 totals 15 residues. The V gene lost 9 bases and the J gene lost 3 bases, with 17 bases spanning the gap. Germline values: CDR1 KGHDR, CDR2 SFDVKD. This CDR3 reads CATASAAAIYNEQFF. The CDR3 DNA is TGTGCCACCGCGTCAGCGGCAGCGATCTACAATGAGCAGTTCTTC.

V is TRBV28 and J is TRBJ2-5; 7 positions match TRBD1. The J call is uncertain, as TRBJ2-7 better fits the DNA end. This CDR3 spans 15 amino acids. The germline gives CDR1 MDHEN, CDR2 SYDVKM. CDR3 sequence (DNA): TGTGCCAGCAGACCCAGGGGCAGGGGGTCCTACGAGCAGTACTTC. Its protein product is CASRPRGRGSYEQYF.

Points on this clonotype: Possible read error: a much larger clone is one base away. The chain combines TRBV11-2 with TRBJ1-6; possible D gene TRBD1, 6 bases. Germline V gene lookup returns CDR1 SGHAT and CDR2 FQNNGV. The CDR3 length is 19 residues. CDR3 amino acids: CASSLEGQGRSSHNSPLHF. In DNA form, the CDR3 reads TGTGCCAGCAGCTTAGAAGGGCAGGGGCGCAGCTCCCATAATTCACCCCTCCACTTT. Combining the CDR3 with reference TRBV11-2 and TRBJ1-6 gives the whole variable domain EAGVAQSPRYKIIEKRQSVAFWCNPISGHATLYWYQQILGQGPKLLIQFQNNGVVDDSQLPKDRFSAERLKGVDSTLKIQPAKLEDSAVYLCASSLEGQGRSSHNSPLHFGNGTRLTVT.

This clonotype was recorded once. The rearrangement joins TRBV20-1 to TRBJ1-1; D unresolved. Germline assignment: CDR1 DFQATT and CDR2 SNEGSKA (reference sequence). The CDR3 has 11 residues. V was pared by 6 bases and J by 3 bases, with 8 bases between. The CDR3 reads CSAPGDTEAFF. The CDR3 nucleotides are TGCAGTGCCCCAGGCGACACTGAAGCTTTCTTT.

The genes are TRBV6-1 and TRBJ1-2; 8 positions agree with TRBD1. Germline lookup yields CDR1 MNHNS and CDR2 SASEGT. The CDR3 is 14 residues long. Trimming at V came to 6 bases and at J to 4 bases, leaving 7 bases not matched to a gene. For the CDR3, the DNA is TGTGCCAGCAGGCTGACAGGGGACGGCTATGGCTACACCTTC. Encoded protein: CASRLTGDGYGYTF.

This chain links TRBV7-9 with TRBJ2-7, with no clear D. Germline CDR1 is SEHNR and CDR2 is FQNEAQ (reference sequence). The CDR3 totals 14 residues. Trimming took 5 bases from V and 6 from J, leaving 17 bases between them. Here the CDR3 DNA reads TGTGCCAGCAGCAAGGACGGAGCTCCCTCCGAGCAGTACTTC. Its protein product is CASSKDGAPSEQYF.

The rearrangement joins TRBV2 to TRBJ2-1; 8 bases agree with TRBD2. Germline V lookup: CDR1 SNHLY, CDR2 FYNNEI. The junction had 8 bases not matched to a gene; V was cut back by 7 bases and J by 6 bases. This CDR3 is 14 amino acids long. Here the CDR3 reads CASNGGEWSNEQFF. DNA of the CDR3: TGTGCCAGCAACGGGGGGGAGTGGAGCAATGAGCAGTTCTTC.

V gene TRBV5-1 combines with J gene TRBJ1-6, with TRBD1 matching 7 bases. Germline V lookup: CDR1 SGHRS, CDR2 YFSETQ. The CDR3 runs to 15 residues. The ends lost 0 bases at V and 7 bases at J; junction bases unmatched: 4. CDR3 protein: CASSLGDSRNSPLHF. DNA of the CDR3: TGCGCCAGCAGCTTGGGGGACAGCCGGAATTCACCCCTCCACTTT.

In this sample, this clonotype turned up a few times. The rearrangement links TRBV6-2 or TRBV6-3 to TRBJ2-1, with D possibly matching TRBD1 (6 bases). Looked up from germline, CDR1 is MNHEY and CDR2 is SVGEGT. V shed 0 bases and J shed 12 bases, with 12 bases lying between them. The CDR3 runs 13 residues. DNA of the CDR3: TGTGCCAGCAGTTACTCGGTACAGGGTTGGCAGTTCTTC. Protein sequence: CASSYSVQGWQFF.

This clonotype was recorded many times. The V call is TRBV7-9, the J call TRBJ2-1; TRBD2 aligns across 11 bases. This CDR3 spans 17 amino acids. The V gene end was trimmed by 9 bases and the J gene end by 0 bases; junction bases not matched to a gene: 10. CDR1 and CDR2 from the germline V gene are SEHNR and FQNEAQ (reference sequence). In DNA, the CDR3 is TGTGCCAGTTTTAGCGGGAGGGCCGGAAGCTCCTACAATGAGCAGTTCTTC. Translating it yields CASFSGRAGSSYNEQFF.

This clonotype occurred a few times. This chain links TRBV3-1 with TRBJ2-5, with no clear D. The germline CDR1 and CDR2 sequences are LGHDT and YNNKEL (reference sequence). Trimming left V 0 bases short and J 0 bases short, with 5 bases between. This CDR3 is built from 14 residues. CDR3 sequence: CASSQDPYQETQYF. The DNA for the CDR3 is TGTGCCAGCAGCCAAGATCCGTACCAAGAGACCCAGTACTTC.

The genes are TRBV28 and TRBJ2-5, with 14 bases lining up with TRBD2. Germline V CDR1 and CDR2: MDHEN, SYDVKM. The trim removed 5 bases at V and 5 bases at J, leaving 7 bases unmatched. This CDR3 contains 16 residues. Written as DNA, the CDR3 is TGTGCCAGCAGTATGACTAGCGGGGGGGCCGATGAGACCCAGTACTTC. This gives the protein CASSMTSGGADETQYF.

The sample holds a few counts of this clonotype. The gene calls are TRBV7-2 and TRBJ2-2, with D hard to call. This CDR3 region has 13 residues. Germline-derived CDR1 and CDR2 are SGHTA and FQGNSA. V gave up 0 bases and J gave up 7 bases, with 6 bases separating them. The CDR3 DNA reads as TGTGCCAGCAGCTTAGCAGTCGACGGGGAGCTGTTTTTT. It codes for CASSLAVDGELFF.

This clonotype is a singleton in its sample. The chain is built from TRBV11-2 and TRBJ2-1; 8 bases map to TRBD2. Germline assignment: CDR1 SGHAT and CDR2 FQNNGV. There are 15 residues in the CDR3. With 6 bases clipped from V and 2 bases from J, the junction kept 6 bases outside the gene matches. CDR3 residues: CASRFPGGAYNEQFF. CDR3 DNA sequence: TGTGCCAGCAGGTTCCCCGGGGGGGCCTACAATGAGCAGTTCTTC.

The gene calls are TRBV5-1 and TRBJ1-4; D uncertain. The CDR3 consists of 17 residues. Germline-derived CDR1 and CDR2 are SGHRS and YFSETQ. V was clipped by 1 base and J by 0 bases, with 13 bases between them. The CDR3 DNA reads as TGCGCCAGCAGCTTGTATGGAGTAGCTGCAACTAATGAAAAACTGTTTTTT. As protein: CASSLYGVAATNEKLFF.